A single sample gave rise to the 21 T cell receptor beta chains below, sequenced in a study of T cell changes during pregnancy in multiple sclerosis. TCRdb's table, derived via immunoSEQ multiplex PCR, lists solely in-frame clones and lacks some. The sample yields 50,000 to 55,000 clones, 90% to 95% seen once. Specimen: CD4+ T cells from peripheral blood mononuclear cells, collected after pregnancy. The receptors originated from a female donor with multiple sclerosis, enrolled in a pregnancy study.

V and J are TRBV6-1 and TRBJ1-1, with TRBD1 matching 9 bases. CDR3 length: 14 amino acids. V lost 6 bases and J lost 11; bases outside the gene matches: 13. Looked up from germline, CDR1 is MNHNS and CDR2 is SASEGT. CDR3 DNA sequence: TGTGCCAGCAGCCAACAGGGGGCTGGGGCTCTGGCTTTCTTT. Amino acids: CASSQQGAGALAFF.

This clone was observed once. The chain recombines TRBV7-8 with TRBJ2-1; D gene ambiguous. The CDR3 has 14 amino acids. V was cut by 0 bases and J by 7 bases, with 10 bases left in between. The germline V gene has CDR1 SGHVS and CDR2 FQNEAQ. The CDR3 here is CASSLAELSNEQFF. The DNA for the CDR3 is TGTGCCAGCAGCTTAGCCGAACTTTCGAATGAGCAGTTCTTC.

V and J are TRBV18 and TRBJ1-4, with D perhaps matching TRBD1 (5 bases). This CDR3 is built from 15 residues. Germline values: CDR1 KGHSH, CDR2 LQKENI. Trimming pared 1 base from V and 7 bases from J, leaving 13 bases between. CDR3 sequence reads: CASSPRPGRGEKLFF. The CDR3 region has the DNA TGTGCCAGCTCACCACGTCCGGGGCGGGGTGAAAAACTGTTTTTT. Variable domain in full (rest from reference TRBV18 and TRBJ1-4): NAGVMQNPRHLVRRRGQEARLRCSPMKGHSHVYWYRQLPEEGLKFMVYLQKENIIDESGMPKERFSAEFPKEGPSILRIQQVVRGDSAAYFCASSPRPGRGEKLFFGSGTQLSVL.

V gene TRBV7-2 combines with J gene TRBJ2-1; weak D call: TRBD2 (6 bases). This CDR3 has 14 amino acids. The germline V and J ends were trimmed by 7 bases and 2 bases, with 12 bases remaining between them. CDR1 and CDR2 from the germline V gene are SGHTA and FQGNSA. CDR3 in DNA: TGTGCCAGCACCTCGGGGGTGGCCTACAATGAGCAGTTCTTC. Protein product: CASTSGVAYNEQFF.

This clone was counted between two and nine times. The rearrangement uses TRBV6-1 and TRBJ2-1; D possibly corresponds to TRBD2 (6 bases). With 3 bases removed from V and 8 bases from J, the gap between germline ends came to 11 bases. Germline values: CDR1 MNHNS, CDR2 SASEGT. The CDR3 is 13 amino acids. This CDR3 reads CASSDGTLDEQFF. The CDR3 nucleotides read TGTGCCAGCAGTGATGGGACTTTGGATGAGCAGTTCTTC.

This clone appeared once. The chain couples TRBV4-1 to TRBJ2-1; the match to TRBD1 covers 11 bases. The V and J ends lost 3 bases and 9 bases, in that order; junction bases with no gene match: 7. This CDR3 region has 15 residues. Germline V gene data show CDR1 as MGHRA and CDR2 as YSYEKL. Written as DNA, the CDR3 is TGCGCCAGCAGCCAGGCAGGACAGGGGGCTTTTGAGCAGTTCTTC. As protein: CASSQAGQGAFEQFF.

This rearrangement joins TRBV7-2 to TRBJ1-4; TRBD1 is a possible D gene (6 bases). V was clipped by 5 bases and J by 0 bases, with 13 bases between them. Germline V lookup: CDR1 SGHTA, CDR2 FQGNSA. The CDR3 extends over 16 amino acids. The CDR3 reads CASSQNRVATNEKLFF. CDR3 coding DNA: TGTGCCAGCAGCCAAAACAGGGTCGCAACTAATGAAAAACTGTTTTTT.

The genes are TRBV4-2 and TRBJ1-3, with 8 positions matching TRBD1. The CDR3 totals 14 residues. CDR1 and CDR2 from the germline V gene are LGHNA and YNFKEQ. Trimming at V came to 1 base and at J to 7 bases, leaving 3 bases not matched to a gene. As DNA, the CDR3 is TGTGCCAGCAGCCAAGTGGACAGGGAGAACACCATATATTTT. Residues: CASSQVDRENTIYF.

The rearrangement joins TRBV9 to TRBJ2-5, with TRBD2 matching over 8 bases. With 0 bases clipped from V and 5 bases from J, the junction kept 3 bases outside the gene matches. Germline V lookup: CDR1 SGDLS, CDR2 YYNGEE. The CDR3 has 14 residues. The CDR3, as DNA: TGTGCCAGCAGCGTAGAGGCGGGGGGTGAGACCCAGTACTTC. Its protein product is CASSVEAGGETQYF.

Details on this clone: At one end the junction does not follow the germline gene, possibly because of a read error. V gene TRBV27 combines with J gene TRBJ2-1; 7 nucleotides line up with TRBD2. This CDR3 region has 13 residues. Germline-derived CDR1 and CDR2 are MNHEY and SMNVEV (reference sequence). The CDR3 region is CASRPRDYYEQFF. CDR3 DNA: TGTGCCAGCAGGCCCCGGGACTACTATGAGCAGTTCTTC.

The V call is TRBV5-1, the J call TRBJ2-7; 7 bases map to TRBD1. The germline V gene has CDR1 SGHRS and CDR2 YFSETQ. The V and J ends lost 4 bases and 2 bases, in that order; junction bases with no gene match: 6. The CDR3 is 14 residues long. CDR3 nucleotides: TGCGCCAGCAGCCCTGGACAGGTGACCTACGAGCAGTACTTC. Its translation is CASSPGQVTYEQYF.

This clone has only a few counts. J is TRBJ2-3 and V is TRBV19; 9 bases align to TRBD2. This CDR3 comprises 15 residues. Per germline, CDR1 LNHDA and CDR2 SQIVND (reference sequence). Trimming removed 1 base from V and 1 base from J; junction bases left unmatched: 0. The CDR3 is CASSIGTSGTDTQYF. The CDR3 coding sequence is TGTGCCAGTAGTATAGGGACTAGCGGCACAGATACGCAGTATTTT.

The chain joins TRBV28 to TRBJ2-1; D remains unclear. Germline CDR1 MDHEN, CDR2 SYDVKM. There are 12 residues in the CDR3. The V and J ends lost 3 bases and 4 bases respectively, with 4 bases between them. The CDR3 coding sequence is TGTGCCAGCAGTTTTTTATACAATGAGCAGTTCTTC. This sequence encodes CASSFLYNEQFF.

On this clone: At one of its ends the junction is not consistent with the germline gene, which may arise from a read error. This sequence joins TRBV28 and TRBJ1-2; weak D call: TRBD1 (5 bases). From germline, CDR1 is MDHEN and CDR2 SYDVKM. CDR3 length: 14 residues. The CDR3 DNA reads as TGTGCCGGCATCACGGGAGGGGCGTCTCGTGGCTATACCTTC. It translates to CAGITGGASRGYTF.

The chain combines TRBV11-3 with TRBJ2-2; D perhaps matches TRBD1 (5 bases). The V and J ends lost 2 bases and 7 bases respectively, with 11 bases between them. Germline-derived CDR1 and CDR2 are SGHNT and YENEEA. The CDR3 is 14 residues long. CDR3 amino acids: CASSLQGWSGELFF. The CDR3 region has the DNA TGTGCCAGCAGCTTACAGGGTTGGAGCGGGGAGCTGTTTTTT. The variable domain in full, completed from reference TRBV11-3 and TRBJ2-2, reads EAGVVQSPRYKIIEKKQPVAFWCNPISGHNTLYWYLQNLGQGPELLIRYENEEAVDDSQLPKDRFSAERLKGVDSTLKIQPAELGDSAVYLCASSLQGWSGELFFGEGSRLTVL.

V and J are TRBV7-9 and TRBJ2-4; 9 nucleotides match TRBD2. The length of the CDR3 is 16 residues. The germline V gene encodes CDR1 SEHNR and CDR2 FQNEAQ (reference sequence). V dropped 1 base and J dropped 3; count of bases not matched to a gene: 4. CDR3 in DNA: TGTGCCAGCAGCTTAGAGACTAGCGGAATCAAAAACATTCAGTACTTC. This codes for CASSLETSGIKNIQYF.

The gene calls are TRBV5-4 and TRBJ2-7; 9 bases are shared with TRBD1. The ends lost 1 base at V and 5 bases at J; junction bases unmatched: 7. Germline lookup yields CDR1 SGHNT and CDR2 YYREEE (reference sequence). The CDR3 totals 15 residues. CDR3 sequence reads: CASSLPGQGNNEQYF. As DNA, the CDR3 is TGTGCCAGCAGCTTGCCGGGACAGGGTAACAACGAGCAGTACTTC.

The V gene is TRBV6-6, the J gene TRBJ1-5; D is possibly TRBD1 (6 bases). The CDR3 covers 16 residues. V lost 7 bases to trimming and J lost 4 bases, with 20 bases between them. Germline V gives CDR1 MNHNY, CDR2 SVGAGI (reference sequence). This CDR3 reads CASTNSGHGENQPQHF. Written as DNA, the CDR3 is TGTGCCAGCACCAACTCGGGACATGGGGAGAATCAGCCCCAGCATTTT.

The gene calls are TRBV5-1 and TRBJ1-2, with D tentatively TRBD1 (6 bases). From germline, CDR1 is SGHRS and CDR2 YFSETQ. The V end was cut by 5 bases, the J end by 8 bases, with 16 bases between. This CDR3 is built from 13 residues. The CDR3 protein is CASRQQGYGGYTF. The CDR3 DNA reads as TGCGCCAGCAGACAACAGGGTTATGGCGGCTACACCTTC.

This chain joins TRBV4-3 and TRBJ2-7, with D perhaps matching TRBD2 (6 bases). The V gene's germline CDR1 is LGHNA and CDR2 YSLEER. The CDR3 sequence is 15 residues long. V was cut by 3 bases and J by 3 bases, with 15 bases left in between. The CDR3 bases are TGCGCCAGCAGCCAGCGGGACTCGAAAATCTACGAGCAGTACTTC. Translation gives CASSQRDSKIYEQYF.

This chain connects TRBV4-1 to TRBJ2-2; D not resolved. The germline V gene has CDR1 MGHRA and CDR2 YSYEKL. The V end lost 3 bases, the J end lost 7 bases, and 6 bases lay between the germline ends. The CDR3 contains 12 residues. The CDR3 region is CASSQIGGELFF. The DNA for the CDR3 is TGCGCCAGCAGCCAGATCGGCGGGGAGCTGTTTTTT.